This T cell receptor beta chain was sequenced for a study of T cells in Graves' hyperthyroidism and ophthalmopathy. Losses at the gene ends were 10 bases for V and 2 bases for J; bases not matched to a gene: 9. CDR1 SGHNT and CDR2 YYREEE come from the germline V gene (reference sequence). The CDR3 runs to 14 residues. Using RNA transcripts as the source, TCR beta CDR3 regions were amplified. First-round RT-PCR with HTBI primers amplified the TCR CDR3 region. TCRdb re-analysed the multiplex PCR reads in MiXCR, keeping a single row per CDR3 protein. This table has 27,000 or so distinct CDR3 sequences, roughly 46% appearing once.

Sequencing was carried out using blood. This sequence originates from a woman aged 30 to 39 with Graves' hyperthyroidism. J is TRBJ2-7 and V is TRBV5-4; 10 bases fit TRBD2. The CDR3 coding sequence is TGTGCCGCAGGGCCAGCGGGAGGGCCCTACGAGCAGTACTTC. The encoded protein is CAAGPAGGPYEQYF.